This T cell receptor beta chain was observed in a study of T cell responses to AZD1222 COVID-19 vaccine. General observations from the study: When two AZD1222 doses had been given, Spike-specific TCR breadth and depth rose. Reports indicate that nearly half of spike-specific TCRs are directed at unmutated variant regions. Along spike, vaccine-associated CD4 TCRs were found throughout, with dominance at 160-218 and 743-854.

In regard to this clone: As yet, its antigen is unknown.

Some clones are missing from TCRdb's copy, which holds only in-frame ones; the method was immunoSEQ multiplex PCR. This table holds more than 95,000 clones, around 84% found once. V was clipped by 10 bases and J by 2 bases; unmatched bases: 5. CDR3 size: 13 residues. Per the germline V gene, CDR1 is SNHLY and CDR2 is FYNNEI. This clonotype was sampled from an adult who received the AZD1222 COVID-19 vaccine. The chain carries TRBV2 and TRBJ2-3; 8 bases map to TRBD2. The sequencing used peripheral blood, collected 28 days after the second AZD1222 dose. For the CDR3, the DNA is TGTGCCAAAGTAGCGGGGAACACAGATACGCAGTATTTT. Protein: CAKVAGNTDTQYF.